This T cell receptor beta chain was found in a study of blood T cell repertoires in COVID-19. Study summary: Specimens from acute and convalescent COVID-19 originated in the United States, Italy and Spain. Sources were T cells, B-cell-depleted T cells, or PBMCs; the material itself was cDNA or gDNA.

V dropped 5 bases and J dropped 2; count of bases not matched to a gene: 8. CDR1 is MGHRA and CDR2 is YSYEKL in the germline V gene. The CDR3 consists of 15 residues. Authors' data handling: Nucleated cell counts were estimated from reference gene primer amplification. Data came from immunoSEQ multiplex PCR; TCRdb stores just in-frame clones and leaves some out. V, J and clone size were drawn from that table, and D and trimming were deduced from the DNA. There are 380,000 or so clones in the sample; about 86% occur only once, and under 8.5% lies in the top ten. Seattle's enrolled individuals joined amid active infection and were then monitored longitudinally.

The chain is built from TRBV4-1 and TRBJ2-7, with 8 nucleotides matching TRBD1. The clonotype comes from a woman aged 55-70 years with COVID-19, enrolled during active disease. Material: peripheral blood. CDR3 loop: CASSIQIQGAYEQYF. CDR3 sequence (DNA): TGCGCCAGCAGCATCCAGATACAGGGGGCCTACGAGCAGTACTTC.